Given below is one T cell receptor (beta chain) in context. No antigen is known for it. TCRdb's table, derived via immunoSEQ multiplex PCR, lists solely in-frame clones and lacks some. This sample has some 140,000 clones; more than 85% occur once, and the top ten carry about 3%. This entry belongs to a study of T cell responses to AZD1222 COVID-19 vaccine. Study conclusions and caveats: Clonal diversity may have been underestimated in mostly white British donors. Recipients of two AZD1222 doses showed rising Spike-specific TCR breadth and depth.

CDR1 and CDR2 (germline): GTSNPN, SVGIG (reference sequence). The CDR3 is made up of 12 amino acids. V dropped 8 bases and J dropped 7 bases, with 14 bases sitting between them. This chain links TRBV30 with TRBJ2-2; the D gene is possibly TRBD2 (5 bases). This sequence originates from an adult in good health. The sequencing used peripheral blood, collected on day 0 of AZD1222 vaccination. This CDR3 reads CATRPRVGELFF. CDR3 coding DNA: TGTGCCACCCGGCCGAGGGTCGGGGAGCTGTTTTTT.